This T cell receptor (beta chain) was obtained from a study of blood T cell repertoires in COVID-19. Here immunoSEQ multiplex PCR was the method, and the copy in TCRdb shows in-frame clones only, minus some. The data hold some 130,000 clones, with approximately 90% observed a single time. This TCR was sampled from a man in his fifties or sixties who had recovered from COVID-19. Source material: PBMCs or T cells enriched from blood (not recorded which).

The CDR3 sequence: CASTPDRVVSPLHF. The CDR3 coding sequence is TGTGCCAGCACTCCGGACAGGGTCGTCTCACCCCTCCACTTT. V gene TRBV28 combines with J gene TRBJ1-6, with 8 bases identical to TRBD1. The CDR3 covers 14 residues. V gave up 7 bases and J gave up 10 bases; unmatched junction bases: 9. Germline V gene data show CDR1 as MDHEN and CDR2 as SYDVKM.